The 11 T cell receptor beta chains below come from one sample, sequenced in a study of T cells after yellow fever vaccination. TCRdb re-called the 5' RACE reads with MiXCR, one entry per CDR3 protein. The sample carries about 580,000 distinct CDR3 sequences, about a sixth recorded once. Sequenced here: PBMCs, sampled roughly 5 days after the first yellow fever vaccination. The receptors here all came from a man between 18 and 29 years old who received the YFV17D yellow fever vaccine.

The chain carries TRBV7-8 and TRBJ2-5; D possibly matches TRBD1 or TRBD2 (5 bases each). The CDR3 spans 14 residues. The V end was cut by 2 bases, the J end by 4 bases, with 11 bases between. Germline CDR1 and CDR2: SGHVS and FQNEAQ. This CDR3 is CASSLMSGGETQYF. The CDR3 nucleotides read TGTGCCAGCAGCTTAATGTCTGGGGGAGAGACCCAGTACTTC.

The table lists this clonotype with a few counts. The chain joins TRBV24-1 to TRBJ1-2; D unresolved. CDR1 is KGHDR, CDR2 SFDVKD, per germline. Trimming took off 3 bases at V and 7 bases at J, with 17 bases between the two ends. The CDR3 has 15 amino acids. The CDR3 nucleotides read TGTGCCACCAGTGATCGTACTGCCAACACCTTTGGCTACACCTTC. This encodes CATSDRTANTFGYTF.

This clonotype was counted a few times. V is TRBV5-1 and J is TRBJ1-2; D gene unclear. Trimming left V 5 bases short and J 2 bases short, with 19 bases between. CDR3 length: 16 residues. Germline V gene sequence: CDR1 SGHRS, CDR2 YFSETQ. The CDR3 sequence: CASRPDPGRQNYGYTF. CDR3 sequence (DNA): TGCGCCAGCAGACCGGACCCCGGCAGACAAAACTATGGCTACACCTTC.

The chain is built from TRBV10-3 and TRBJ2-7; 7 nucleotides align to TRBD2. V shed 8 bases, J shed 2 bases, and the junction held 6 bases outside the gene matches. Germline V gene data show CDR1 as ENHRY and CDR2 as SYGVKD. The CDR3 spans 13 residues. The CDR3 protein is CAIGASGTYEQYF. DNA for the CDR3: TGTGCCATCGGTGCTAGCGGAACCTACGAGCAGTACTTC.

This rearrangement joins TRBV7-9 to TRBJ2-3, with D hard to call. Germline-derived CDR1 and CDR2 are SEHNR and FQNEAQ (reference sequence). The CDR3 loop spans 15 amino acids. V was trimmed by 5 bases and J by 2 bases, leaving 14 bases between them. For the CDR3, the DNA is TGTGCCAGCAGCCTAGTACTGACTGACACAGATACGCAGTATTTT. This translates into CASSLVLTDTDTQYF. Filled out from reference TRBV7-9 and TRBJ2-3, the complete variable domain reads DTGVSQNPRHKITKRGQNVTFRCDPISEHNRLYWYRQTLGQGPEFLTYFQNEAQLEKSRLLSDRFSAERPKGSFSTLEIQRTEQGDSAMYLCASSLVLTDTDTQYFGPGTRLTVL.

As regards this clonotype: At one of its ends the junction is not consistent with the germline gene, which may arise from a read error. The DNA for the CDR3 is TGTGCCAGCAGCTTAGATTCGGCTAGTTCGGTCAGAGTCTTC. Protein product: CASSLDSASSVRVF. This chain connects TRBV7-8 to TRBJ2-1; D uncertain. Germline assignment: CDR1 SGHVS and CDR2 FQNEAQ. The CDR3 is 14 amino acids.

This clonotype was observed a handful of times. The chain has TRBV4-3 and TRBJ2-4; 10 bases are shared with TRBD2. V lost 3 bases, J lost 0 bases, and 11 bases stayed unmatched. The germline V gene has CDR1 LGHNA and CDR2 YSLEER. The CDR3 covers 19 residues. The CDR3 sequence: CASSHLLAGTALAKNIQYF. The DNA of the CDR3 is TGCGCCAGCAGCCATTTACTAGCGGGGACCGCACTAGCCAAAAACATTCAGTACTTC.

The table lists this clonotype with a few counts. In DNA, the CDR3 is TGTGCCAGCAGCGCAAACGGGGGGGGAGAGACCCAGTACTTC. This sequence encodes CASSANGGGETQYF. This chain joins TRBV11-3 and TRBJ2-5, with 8 bases aligning to TRBD2. The CDR3 consists of 14 residues. With 5 bases clipped from V and 4 bases from J, the junction kept 6 bases outside the gene matches. The germline gives CDR1 SGHNT, CDR2 YENEEA.

The chain uses TRBV5-6 and TRBJ1-2, with a weak D call TRBD1 (6 bases). Trimming shortened V by 4 bases and J by 8 bases, and 12 bases separated the two germline ends. The length of the CDR3 is 12 residues. CDR1 SGHDT and CDR2 YYEEEE come from the germline V gene. CDR3 sequence: CASSTGQSGYTF. Written as DNA, the CDR3 is TGTGCCAGCAGCACCGGACAGTCCGGCTACACCTTC.

V is TRBV29-1 and J is TRBJ2-5; D remains ambiguous. CDR1 and CDR2 (germline): SQVTM, ANQGSEA. V dropped 4 bases and J dropped 4 bases, with 13 bases sitting between them. CDR3 length: 13 residues. The CDR3 region has the DNA TGCAGCGTTGTGATAATCGGAGTAGAGACCCAGTACTTC. Protein product: CSVVIIGVETQYF.

The J gene is TRBJ2-1, the V gene TRBV29-1; weak D call: TRBD2 (5 bases). Trimming took 0 bases from V and 12 from J, leaving 12 bases between them. The CDR3 is 12 residues long. The germline V gene encodes CDR1 SQVTM and CDR2 ANQGSEA. Here the CDR3 reads CSVEELRVGQFF. CDR3 nucleotide sequence: TGCAGCGTTGAAGAGTTGAGGGTCGGGCAGTTCTTC.